This passage covers 14 T cell receptor beta chains from one sample sequenced in a study of T cells after yellow fever vaccination. MiXCR was run by TCRdb on the 5' RACE reads, yielding one entry per CDR3 protein. Counted here are approximately 450,000 distinct CDR3 sequences, about 17% occurring once; the ten biggest clones make up roughly a sixth. The sample consisted of PBMCs, taken before the yellow fever booster vaccination. All receptors derive from a young man who received the YFV17D yellow fever vaccine.

The rearrangement joins TRBV5-1 to TRBJ1-4; tentative D call: TRBD1 (6 bases). The V and J ends lost 4 bases and 7 bases respectively, with 14 bases between them. CDR1 is SGHRS and CDR2 is YFSETQ in the germline V gene. CDR3 length: 14 amino acids. This chain's CDR3 is CASSTDSSTEKLFF. CDR3 bases: TGCGCCAGCAGCACGGACAGTTCCACTGAAAAACTGTTTTTT.

The chain recombines TRBV10-3 with TRBJ2-6, with a weak D call TRBD1 (5 bases). V lost 6 bases, J lost 3 bases, and 9 bases lay in between. Germline CDR1 ENHRY, CDR2 SYGVKD. CDR3 length equals 14 residues. CDR3 nucleotide sequence: TGTGCCATCAGCACCAGGGTTGGGGCCAACGTCCTGACTTTC. This sequence encodes CAISTRVGANVLTF.

In its sample, this clonotype was seen a few times. V is TRBV6-2 or TRBV6-3 and J is TRBJ1-3; the D gene is possibly TRBD1 (5 bases). Trimming stripped 3 bases from V and 4 bases from J, with 7 bases between. This CDR3 contains 13 residues. From germline, CDR1 is MNHEY and CDR2 SVGEGT. CDR3 sequence reads: CASSYPGGNTIYF. CDR3 bases: TGTGCCAGCAGTTATCCAGGGGGAAACACCATATATTTT.

This clonotype was observed many times. The V gene is TRBV12-3 or TRBV12-4, the J gene TRBJ2-5, with TRBD2 matching over 11 bases. J was trimmed by 0 bases and V by 5 bases; bases with no gene match: 2. The CDR3 is made up of 15 amino acids. For the CDR3, the DNA is TGTGCCAGCAGTGGACTAGCGGGCGACCAAGAGACCCAGTACTTC. Residues: CASSGLAGDQETQYF.

J is TRBJ2-1 and V is TRBV20-1, with D perhaps assigned TRBD1 or TRBD2 (5 bases each). Germline values: CDR1 DFQATT, CDR2 SNEGSKA (reference sequence). Trimming removed 6 bases from V and 1 base from J, with 13 bases in between. This CDR3 has 14 amino acids. The CDR3 loop is CSAKDGTSYNEQFF. CDR3 DNA: TGCAGTGCAAAGGACGGGACGTCCTACAATGAGCAGTTCTTC.

This clonotype has a handful of counts. The chain links TRBV5-1 to TRBJ2-1; 9 nucleotides align to TRBD2. The germline V gene encodes CDR1 SGHRS and CDR2 YFSETQ. J was trimmed by 6 bases and V by 0 bases; bases with no gene match: 4. The CDR3 runs 15 residues. The CDR3 loop is CASSLGWTSANEQFF. The CDR3 region has the DNA TGCGCCAGCAGCTTGGGATGGACTAGCGCCAATGAGCAGTTCTTC.

The count of this clonotype is one. V is TRBV7-2 and J is TRBJ1-5; 7 bases map to TRBD1. The junction had 6 bases not matched to a gene; V was cut back by 5 bases and J by 2 bases. The CDR3 loop spans 15 amino acids. The germline V gene has CDR1 SGHTA and CDR2 FQGNSA. The CDR3 DNA reads as TGTGCCAGCAGCAGAGAGCAGGGGGGCAATCAGCCCCAGCATTTT. Amino acid sequence: CASSREQGGNQPQHF.

V gene TRBV4-3 combines with J gene TRBJ2-6, with D possibly called TRBD1 or TRBD2 (5 bases each). This CDR3 region has 18 residues. Trimming took 0 bases from V and 4 from J, leaving 16 bases between them. CDR1 and CDR2 (germline): LGHNA, YSLEER. The CDR3 sequence: CASSQDLGTARGANVLTF. CDR3 nucleotide sequence: TGCGCCAGCAGCCAAGACCTGGGGACGGCGCGGGGGGCCAACGTCCTGACTTTC.

This clonotype was seen more than once but under ten times. The chain links TRBV12-3 or TRBV12-4 to TRBJ2-1; unclear D gene. The germline V and J ends were trimmed by 3 bases and 2 bases, with 8 bases remaining between them. The CDR3 totals 14 residues. This CDR3 reads CASSFWEPYNEQFF. Here the CDR3 DNA reads TGTGCCAGCAGTTTCTGGGAACCCTACAATGAGCAGTTCTTC.

This rearrangement joins TRBV5-1 to TRBJ2-7; D assignment may be TRBD1 or TRBD2 (5 bases each). This CDR3 region has 14 residues. Germline values: CDR1 SGHRS, CDR2 YFSETQ. V was cut by 0 bases and J by 3 bases, with 10 bases left in between. CDR3 sequence: CASSLAGTDYEQYV. The CDR3 DNA reads TGCGCCAGCAGCTTGGCAGGGACCGACTACGAGCAGTACGTC.

This clonotype has a count of ten or more. V gene TRBV11-2 combines with J gene TRBJ2-5; no clear D. The CDR3 contains 13 residues. Trimming removed 4 bases from V and 5 bases from J, with 11 bases in between. Looked up from germline, CDR1 is SGHAT and CDR2 is FQNNGV. The CDR3 region is CASSSQPVETQYF. The CDR3 nucleotides are TGTGCCAGCAGCTCACAGCCGGTGGAGACCCAGTACTTC.

This clonotype came up a few times. The genes are TRBV7-2 and TRBJ2-7, with D perhaps matching TRBD1 or TRBD2 (5 bases each). V was trimmed by 5 bases and J by 5 bases, leaving 19 bases between them. CDR1 is SGHTA, CDR2 FQGNSA, per germline. This CDR3 contains 15 residues. The DNA of the CDR3 is TGTGCCAGCAGCCAGGAGGCGGCAGGGCGGGACGAGCAGTACTTC. Residues: CASSQEAAGRDEQYF. The entire variable domain, with the rest obtained from reference TRBV7-2 and TRBJ2-7, is as follows: GAGVSQSPSNKVTEKGKDVELRCDPISGHTALYWYRQSLGQGLEFLIYFQGNSAPDKSGLPSDRFSAERTGGSVSTLTIQRTQQEDSAVYLCASSQEAAGRDEQYFGPGTRLTVT.

The sample holds a few counts of this clonotype. The chain links TRBV28 to TRBJ2-1; no firm D call. The germline V and J ends were trimmed by 5 bases and 0 bases, with 11 bases remaining between them. The CDR3 is 15 amino acids. Germline CDR1 is MDHEN and CDR2 is SYDVKM. The CDR3 DNA sequence: TGTGCCAGCAGTCCCCTGGACCCCTCCTACAATGAGCAGTTCTTC. Translation gives CASSPLDPSYNEQFF. The whole variable domain, remainder taken from reference TRBV28 and TRBJ2-1, is DVKVTQSSRYLVKRTGEKVFLECVQDMDHENMFWYRQDPGLGLRLIYFSYDVKMKEKGDIPEGYSVSREKKERFSLILESASTNQTSMYLCASSPLDPSYNEQFFGPGTRLTVL.

V usage is TRBV20-1 and J usage is TRBJ2-3; 8 bases line up with TRBD2. The trim removed 7 bases at V and 2 bases at J, leaving 8 bases unmatched. The CDR3 loop spans 14 amino acids. Germline V gene sequence: CDR1 DFQATT, CDR2 SNEGSKA (reference sequence). CDR3 amino acids: CSVTGGDNTDTQYF. The CDR3 DNA sequence: TGCAGTGTTACGGGGGGGGACAACACAGATACGCAGTATTTT.